Presented here are 28 T cell receptor beta chains from one specimen sequenced in a study of neoadjuvant anti-PD-1 for oral cavity cancer. Time point: after neoadjuvant nivolumab, at surgical resection. Measured with immunoSEQ multiplex PCR; TCRdb has only the in-frame clones, and not every one. The data hold some 9,800 clones, with roughly two thirds observed a single time. The source was PBMCs, collected after nivolumab (anti-PD-1) treatment. These receptors all stem from a person aged 40 to 85 with oral cavity squamous cell carcinoma.

This clone showed up just a few times. The chain uses TRBV19 and TRBJ1-5, with D maybe TRBD1 (5 bases). V lost 1 base, J lost 10 bases, and 8 bases lay in between. The CDR3 runs 12 residues. CDR1 LNHDA and CDR2 SQIVND come from the germline V gene (reference sequence). The CDR3 sequence: CASSIVQGPQHF. CDR3 bases: TGTGCCAGTAGTATAGTGCAGGGCCCCCAGCATTTT.

The chain joins TRBV11-2 to TRBJ1-2; no clear D. The ends were cut back, 4 bases at V and 8 bases at J, with 17 bases in the middle. Germline V gives CDR1 SGHAT, CDR2 FQNNGV. The CDR3 has 14 amino acids. The CDR3 sequence is CASSSQRGGEGYTF. The DNA for the CDR3 is TGTGCCAGCAGCTCCCAGAGAGGCGGGGAAGGCTACACCTTC.

V is TRBV28 and J is TRBJ2-1; D is unclear. In germline, CDR1 is MDHEN, CDR2 SYDVKM. The CDR3 loop spans 10 amino acids. Trimming removed 4 bases at V and 9 bases at J, with 4 bases between. CDR3 coding DNA: TGTGCCAGCAGTTACGGTGAGCAGTTCTTC. Its protein product is CASSYGEQFF.

V and J are TRBV4-1 and TRBJ1-1; tentatively, D is TRBD1 (5 bases). The V end was cut by 5 bases, the J end by 0 bases, with 13 bases between. Germline values: CDR1 MGHRA, CDR2 YSYEKL. CDR3 length: 15 residues. CDR3 sequence (DNA): TGCGCCAGCAGCTTATCCGGGACGGTGAACACTGAAGCTTTCTTT. Translated: CASSLSGTVNTEAFF.

This rearrangement joins TRBV5-6 to TRBJ2-1, with no clear D. Germline CDR1 is SGHDT and CDR2 is YYEEEE. CDR3 length: 15 amino acids. The V gene lost 0 bases and the J gene lost 4 bases, with 11 bases spanning the gap. The CDR3 coding sequence is TGTGCCAGCAGCTTGGGTGTAGGCCTTTACAATGAGCAGTTCTTC. Translation gives CASSLGVGLYNEQFF.

This sequence joins TRBV5-6 and TRBJ2-1; TRBD2 is a possible D gene (5 bases). Trimming removed 4 bases from V and 15 bases from J, with 14 bases in between. Germline CDR1 reads SGHDT; CDR2 reads YYEEEE. This CDR3 has 11 residues. As DNA, the CDR3 is TGTGCCAGCAGCCGTACCGGGATCGTGTTCTTC. Its protein is CASSRTGIVFF. The variable domain in full, completed from reference TRBV5-6 and TRBJ2-1, reads DAGVTQSPTHLIKTRGQQVTLRCSPKSGHDTVSWYQQALGQGPQFIFQYYEEEERQRGNFPDRFSGHQFPNYSSELNVNALLLGDSALYLCASSRTGIVFFGPGTRLTVL.

V gene TRBV21-1 combines with J gene TRBJ2-7; no DNA check was done on the table's D call, TRBD2. TRBV21-1 is reported as a pseudogene. The CDR3 totals 20 residues. In DNA form, the CDR3 reads TGTGCCAGCAGCATAAGGACTAGTTTGCTCTTGCGGCTCCCCCCCGGGGAGCAGTACTTC. Its translation is CASSIRTSLLLRLPPGEQYF.

This rearrangement joins TRBV7-9 to TRBJ2-7; D not certain. The V and J ends lost 5 bases and 2 bases respectively, with 7 bases between them. Germline V gene sequence: CDR1 SEHNR, CDR2 FQNEAQ (reference sequence). This CDR3 is built from 12 residues. The CDR3 bases are TGTGCCAGCAGCACCCAGACCTACGAGCAGTACTTC. This codes for CASSTQTYEQYF.

The rearrangement uses TRBV14 and TRBJ2-7; no firm D call. The CDR3 extends over 13 amino acids. Looked up from germline, CDR1 is SGHDN and CDR2 is FVKESK. V shed 3 bases and J shed 0 bases, with 6 bases lying between them. Here the CDR3 reads CASSHYTSYEQYF. The CDR3 DNA is TGTGCCAGCAGCCACTATACCTCCTACGAGCAGTACTTC.

The chain uses TRBV7-6 and TRBJ2-5; possible D gene TRBD2, 6 bases. V lost 2 bases, J lost 5 bases, and 21 bases lay in between. Germline CDR1 reads SGHVS; CDR2 reads FNYEAQ. The length of the CDR3 is 17 residues. CDR3 nucleotides: TGTGCCAGCAGCTTATCAACGTGGAGGGGTAGGAAGGAGACCCAGTACTTC. The encoded protein is CASSLSTWRGRKETQYF.

The chain links TRBV6-5 to TRBJ1-5, with 8 bases lining up with TRBD1. Trimming at V came to 7 bases and at J to 0 bases, leaving 5 bases not matched to a gene. The CDR3 is 15 amino acids. Germline CDR1 is MNHEY and CDR2 is SVGAGI. The CDR3: CASKSGGNSNQPQHF. CDR3 DNA sequence: TGTGCCAGCAAGTCAGGGGGCAATAGCAATCAGCCCCAGCATTTT.

The CDR3 region is CASSQDLAGGQPHEQYF. CDR3 sequence (DNA): TGCGCCAGCAGCCAAGATCTGGCGGGGGGCCAGCCTCACGAGCAGTACTTC. V is TRBV4-1 and J is TRBJ2-7; 8 bases match TRBD2. This CDR3 has 17 residues. Per the germline V gene, CDR1 is MGHRA and CDR2 is YSYEKL. The V segment lost 0 bases and the J segment 5 bases; nucleotides outside the gene matches: 12.

This chain connects TRBV10-2 to TRBJ2-7; possible D gene TRBD2, 5 bases. V was trimmed by 8 bases and J by 0 bases, leaving 23 bases between them. The CDR3 has 17 amino acids. Germline CDR1 reads WSHSY; CDR2 reads SAAADI. CDR3: CASEGRTKLMSSYEQYF. As DNA, the CDR3 is TGCGCCAGCGAGGGCAGGACCAAGTTAATGAGCTCCTACGAGCAGTACTTC.

In its sample, this clone was seen a few times. This chain joins TRBV10-1 and TRBJ1-1, with D unresolved. Per germline, CDR1 WNHNN and CDR2 SYGVQD (reference sequence). V was trimmed by 0 bases and J by 0 bases, leaving 8 bases between them. This CDR3 comprises 15 residues. The DNA for the CDR3 is TGCGCCAGCAGTGAGTCTCAGAGCTTGAACACTGAAGCTTTCTTT. Translating gives CASSESQSLNTEAFF.

The V call is TRBV27, the J call TRBJ1-6; D remains ambiguous. The V gene's germline CDR1 is MNHEY and CDR2 SMNVEV (reference sequence). CDR3 length equals 14 residues. The V end lost 4 bases, the J end lost 6 bases, and 10 bases lay between the germline ends. Here the CDR3 DNA reads TGTGCCAGCAGTTGGAGAGAGACTAATTCACCCCTCCACTTT. Its protein is CASSWRETNSPLHF.

The gene calls are TRBV27 and TRBJ2-2, with 7 bases that match TRBD1. V shed 3 bases and J 6 bases; nucleotides not matched to a gene: 10. This CDR3 has 16 amino acids. Germline V CDR1 and CDR2: MNHEY, SMNVEV (reference sequence). This CDR3 is CASSFGDRVSSGELFF. The CDR3 DNA sequence: TGTGCCAGCAGTTTTGGTGACAGGGTGTCCTCCGGGGAGCTGTTTTTT.

The chain couples TRBV19 to TRBJ1-1; D is uncertain. The CDR3 contains 12 residues. The germline V and J ends were trimmed by 3 bases and 4 bases, with 6 bases remaining between them. Germline loops: CDR1 LNHDA, CDR2 SQIVND (reference sequence). CDR3 sequence (DNA): TGTGCCAGTAGTATGTGGGGCACTGAAGCTTTCTTT. It encodes CASSMWGTEAFF.

The J gene is TRBJ2-1, the V gene TRBV19, with 9 bases fitting TRBD2. The ends lost 5 bases at V and 2 bases at J; junction bases unmatched: 13. The germline V gene encodes CDR1 LNHDA and CDR2 SQIVND (reference sequence). CDR3 size: 18 residues. The CDR3 is CASSSPRGVAGAYNEQFF. CDR3 nucleotide sequence: TGTGCCAGTAGTTCCCCGAGGGGGGTAGCGGGAGCCTACAATGAGCAGTTCTTC.

This clone was observed a handful of times. The rearrangement uses TRBV29-1 and TRBJ1-1, with TRBD1 identical over 12 bases. The germline V gene encodes CDR1 SQVTM and CDR2 ANQGSEA. V was clipped by 0 bases and J by 1 base; unmatched bases: 6. The CDR3 has 17 residues. The DNA of the CDR3 is TGCAGCGTTGAAGAGGGACAGGGGGCCAGGAGGAACACTGAAGCTTTCTTT. Translation: CSVEEGQGARRNTEAFF.

The rearrangement links TRBV5-1 to TRBJ2-3; 12 bases match TRBD2. Trimming took 0 bases from V and 1 from J; bases not matched to a gene: 9. The germline V gene has CDR1 SGHRS and CDR2 YFSETQ. This CDR3 has 19 amino acids. In nucleotides, the CDR3 is TGCGCCAGCAGCTTGGGACTAGCGGGAGATCACTGGGGCACAGATACGCAGTATTTT. Translated: CASSLGLAGDHWGTDTQYF.

The genes are TRBV15 and TRBJ1-2, with D possibly being TRBD1 (6 bases). Germline CDR1 and CDR2: LNHNV and YYDKDF (reference sequence). This CDR3 has 13 residues. The ends were cut back, 7 bases at V and 3 bases at J, with 12 bases in the middle. Here the CDR3 reads CATTDRHDYGYTF. CDR3 DNA: TGTGCCACCACGGACAGACATGACTATGGCTACACCTTC.

This chain uses TRBV7-2 with TRBJ2-5; D unclear. Trimming removed 4 bases at V and 7 bases at J, with 7 bases between. This CDR3 has 11 residues. Germline CDR1 is SGHTA and CDR2 is FQGNSA. The CDR3 DNA reads TGTGCCAGCAGCTCCACGTGGACCCAGTACTTC. Its protein product is CASSSTWTQYF. The whole variable domain, filled in from reference TRBV7-2 and TRBJ2-5, reads GAGVSQSPSNKVTEKGKDVELRCDPISGHTALYWYRQSLGQGLEFLIYFQGNSAPDKSGLPSDRFSAERTGGSVSTLTIQRTQQEDSAVYLCASSSTWTQYFGPGTRLLVL.

This clone has only one observation. The V call is TRBV29-1, the J call TRBJ2-5, with 9 bases identical to TRBD1. The J segment lost 0 bases and the V segment lost 0 bases, leaving 5 bases of the junction unmatched. The CDR3 is 16 amino acids. The germline V gene encodes CDR1 SQVTM and CDR2 ANQGSEA. The CDR3 is CSVEEETGGYQETQYF. For the CDR3, the DNA is TGCAGCGTTGAAGAGGAGACAGGGGGTTACCAAGAGACCCAGTACTTC. Supplemented by reference TRBV29-1 and TRBJ2-5, the full variable domain reads SAVISQKPSRDICQRGTSLTIQCQVDSQVTMMFWYRQQPGQSLTLIATANQGSEATYESGFVIDKFPISRPNLTFSTLTVSNMSPEDSSIYLCSVEEETGGYQETQYFGPGTRLLVL.

This clone is a singleton in its sample. The chain has TRBV19 and TRBJ1-6, with D possibly being TRBD1 (6 bases). V lost 0 bases to trimming and J lost 7 bases, with 13 bases between them. This CDR3 spans 16 amino acids. Per the germline V gene, CDR1 is LNHDA and CDR2 is SQIVND (reference sequence). The CDR3 region has the DNA TGTGCCAGTAGTATAGATTGGCAGGGGAGGAATTCACCCCTCCACTTT. Protein: CASSIDWQGRNSPLHF. Drawing the rest from reference TRBV19 and TRBJ1-6, the complete variable domain is DGGITQSPKYLFRKEGQNVTLSCEQNLNHDAMYWYRQDPGQGLRLIYYSQIVNDFQKGDIAEGYSVSREKKESFPLTVTSAQKNPTAFYLCASSIDWQGRNSPLHFGNGTRLTVT.

V gene TRBV5-1 combines with J gene TRBJ2-3; no firm D call. Trimming left V 2 bases short and J 2 bases short, with 9 bases between. Per germline, CDR1 SGHRS and CDR2 YFSETQ. The CDR3 is 14 residues long. The CDR3, as DNA: TGCGCCAGCAGCTTAGCAGAATACACAGATACGCAGTATTTT. Translated: CASSLAEYTDTQYF. The full variable domain, with the rest looked up from reference TRBV5-1 and TRBJ2-3, is KAGVTQTPRYLIKTRGQQVTLSCSPISGHRSVSWYQQTPGQGLQFLFEYFSETQRNKGNFPGRFSGRQFSNSRSEMNVSTLELGDSALYLCASSLAEYTDTQYFGPGTRLTVL.

This rearrangement joins TRBV19 to TRBJ2-2, with TRBD1 matching over 8 bases. Germline CDR1 is LNHDA and CDR2 is SQIVND (reference sequence). The V segment lost 4 bases and the J segment 5 bases; nucleotides outside the gene matches: 6. The CDR3 runs to 15 residues. CDR3 region: CASSKGTGKTGELFF. Written as DNA, the CDR3 is TGTGCCAGTAGTAAGGGGACAGGTAAAACCGGGGAGCTGTTTTTT.

This clone was seen just once. The chain joins TRBV19 to TRBJ1-5; D is undetermined. CDR1 is LNHDA, CDR2 SQIVND, per germline (reference sequence). The germline V and J ends were trimmed by 5 bases and 5 bases, with 13 bases remaining between them. This CDR3 contains 14 residues. CDR3 in DNA: TGTGCCAGTAGTCTCCTTGGTGGGGATCAGCCCCAGCATTTT. Translated, it gives CASSLLGGDQPQHF.

This chain links TRBV9 with TRBJ2-1, with D uncertain. The CDR3 length is 11 residues. V dropped 4 bases and J dropped 5 bases, with 4 bases sitting between them. The germline CDR1 and CDR2 sequences are SGDLS and YYNGEE. Here the CDR3 DNA reads TGTGCCAGCAGCCCCAACAATGAGCAGTTCTTC. Translated: CASSPNNEQFF. The full variable domain, completed using reference TRBV9 and TRBJ2-1, is DSGVTQTPKHLITATGQRVTLRCSPRSGDLSVYWYQQSLDQGLQFLIQYYNGEERAKGNILERFSAQQFPDLHSELNLSSLELGDSALYFCASSPNNEQFFGPGTRLTVL.